Below are 17 T cell receptor beta chains sequenced from a single sample in a study of human thymus T cells. This table comes from immunoSEQ multiplex PCR, and its TCRdb copy is limited to in-frame clones, with some not included. This table holds approximately 46,000 clones, over 90% found once. Material: blood. These receptors were obtained from a girl in the first two years of life with a congenital heart defect but otherwise immunologically healthy.

The chain combines TRBV5-1 with TRBJ2-3, with D possibly TRBD1 on 5 matching bases. The CDR3 runs 15 residues. CDR1 is SGHRS and CDR2 is YFSETQ in the germline V gene. Trimming shortened V by 0 bases and J by 0 bases, and 8 bases separated the two germline ends. The CDR3: CASSLGQMSTDTQYF. For the CDR3, the DNA is TGCGCCAGCAGCTTGGGACAGATGAGCACAGATACGCAGTATTTT.

The genes are TRBV6-1 and TRBJ1-5; no clear D. This CDR3 is 15 amino acids long. CDR1 is MNHNS and CDR2 is SASEGT in the germline V gene. V gave up 6 bases and J gave up 3 bases, with 15 bases separating them. CDR3 sequence: CASSALSPSNQPQHF. The CDR3 bases are TGTGCCAGCAGCGCTCTCTCACCATCCAATCAGCCCCAGCATTTT.

The chain links TRBV6-1 to TRBJ2-1; no clear D gene. The CDR3 covers 12 residues. Trimming removed 11 bases at V and 11 bases at J, with 19 bases between. Germline CDR1 is MNHNS and CDR2 is SASEGT. In DNA, the CDR3 is TGTGCCGCGGCCCCTTCCTTCCAAAAGCAGTTCTTC. The encoded protein is CAAAPSFQKQFF.

This chain connects TRBV7-2 to TRBJ1-1; D ambiguous. CDR3 size: 14 residues. Trimming took 4 bases from V and 0 from J, leaving 9 bases between them. The germline CDR1 and CDR2 sequences are SGHTA and FQGNSA. CDR3 nucleotides: TGTGCCAGCAGCTCGAGGCTCTTGAACACTGAAGCTTTCTTT. The encoded protein is CASSSRLLNTEAFF.

This rearrangement joins TRBV7-9 to TRBJ1-2; D is unclear. V lost 5 bases and J lost 4, with 17 bases in between. The CDR3 spans 15 residues. Germline values: CDR1 SEHNR, CDR2 FQNEAQ (reference sequence). CDR3 in amino acids: CASSPRQVTFYGYTF. The CDR3 DNA reads TGTGCCAGCAGCCCCCGGCAGGTGACCTTCTATGGCTACACCTTC.

V gene TRBV4-3 combines with J gene TRBJ2-1, with TRBD2 matching 8 bases. The length of the CDR3 is 16 residues. In germline, CDR1 is LGHNA, CDR2 YSLEER. V lost 4 bases to trimming and J lost 6 bases; unmatched junction nucleotides: 11. The CDR3 here is CASSRRLTSGPNEQFF. CDR3 DNA sequence: TGCGCCAGCAGCCGGCGCCTAACTAGCGGCCCCAATGAGCAGTTCTTC.

V gene TRBV19 combines with J gene TRBJ2-3; a weak D match, TRBD2 (6 bases). This CDR3 has 14 amino acids. Germline V lookup: CDR1 LNHDA, CDR2 SQIVND (reference sequence). V lost 6 bases to trimming and J lost 0 bases, with 10 bases between them. The CDR3 bases are TGTGCCAGTAGGGCGGGGCCAAGCACAGATACGCAGTATTTT. Its protein is CASRAGPSTDTQYF.

The DNA for the CDR3 is TGTGCCAGCAGCTTGACTAGCGGGAGCACAGATACGCAGTATTTT. Translation gives CASSLTSGSTDTQYF. V usage is TRBV5-4 and J usage is TRBJ2-3, with 9 positions matching TRBD2. Looked up from germline, CDR1 is SGHNT and CDR2 is YYREEE (reference sequence). The CDR3 is 15 amino acids. V dropped 1 base and J dropped 0; count of bases not matched to a gene: 0.

The chain is built from TRBV7-3 and TRBJ2-1; D call uncertain. In germline, CDR1 is SGHTA, CDR2 FQGTGA. CDR3 length equals 15 residues. V lost 2 bases and J 2 bases, leaving 10 bases between the germline ends. CDR3 protein: CASSLWGGAYNEQFF. Written as DNA, the CDR3 is TGTGCCAGCAGCTTATGGGGTGGCGCCTACAATGAGCAGTTCTTC.

In DNA, the CDR3 is TGTGCCAGTAGTATTTATCGCGGGAGGGCCAATGAGCAGTTCTTC. It specifies CASSIYRGRANEQFF. V is TRBV19 and J is TRBJ2-1; 9 positions agree with TRBD2. The J segment lost 6 bases and the V segment lost 3 bases, leaving 6 bases of the junction unmatched. Germline V gene sequence: CDR1 LNHDA, CDR2 SQIVND (reference sequence). This CDR3 contains 15 residues.

The chain is built from TRBV27 and TRBJ1-1, with TRBD1 identical over 9 bases. V gave up 3 bases and J gave up 1 base; unmatched junction bases: 6. This CDR3 has 16 residues. CDR1 is MNHEY, CDR2 SMNVEV, per germline (reference sequence). CDR3 region: CASSFDTGQGNTEAFF. The CDR3 bases are TGTGCCAGCAGTTTCGACACGGGACAGGGGAACACTGAAGCTTTCTTT.

The J gene is TRBJ1-1, the V gene TRBV11-3, with 12 nucleotides matching TRBD1. The germline gives CDR1 SGHNT, CDR2 YENEEA. The trim removed 3 bases at V and 6 bases at J, leaving 8 bases unmatched. The CDR3 has 16 amino acids. The CDR3 region is CASSFNPGQGAAEAFF. The DNA for the CDR3 is TGTGCCAGCAGCTTTAACCCGGGACAGGGGGCTGCTGAAGCTTTCTTT.

In this sample, this clone turned up a few times. The V call is TRBV30, the J call TRBJ1-1; D not resolved. V dropped 2 bases and J dropped 0 bases, with 1 base sitting between them. The CDR3 spans 11 residues. Per germline, CDR1 GTSNPN and CDR2 SVGIG (reference sequence). CDR3 sequence (DNA): TGTGCCTGGAGTATGAACACTGAAGCTTTCTTT. Amino acids: CAWSMNTEAFF.

The V and J genes are TRBV5-4 and TRBJ2-1; perhaps TRBD2 as D (7 bases). The CDR3 spans 16 residues. From germline, CDR1 is SGHNT and CDR2 YYREEE (reference sequence). Trimming removed 4 bases from V and 4 bases from J, with 18 bases in between. CDR3 nucleotide sequence: TGTGCCAGCAGCCTAGCCGCAGGGGAGGGGTACAATGAGCAGTTCTTC. Protein product: CASSLAAGEGYNEQFF.

The V and J genes are TRBV7-6 and TRBJ1-5; a possible D gene is TRBD1 (6 bases). V was cut by 5 bases and J by 5 bases, with 10 bases left in between. The germline V gene has CDR1 SGHVS and CDR2 FNYEAQ. The CDR3 has 13 amino acids. In nucleotides, the CDR3 is TGTGCCAGCAGCCTCCGGACAGATCAGCCCCAGCATTTT. Its protein product is CASSLRTDQPQHF.

The V gene is TRBV7-9, the J gene TRBJ2-1; possibly TRBD2 for D (5 bases). Trimming removed 8 bases at V and 4 bases at J, with 6 bases between. CDR1 SEHNR and CDR2 FQNEAQ come from the germline V gene (reference sequence). CDR3 size: 11 residues. The CDR3 nucleotides read TGTGCCAGCTCGGGGTACAATGAGCAGTTCTTC. Amino acids: CASSGYNEQFF.

The gene calls are TRBV5-1 and TRBJ2-5, with 7 bases that match TRBD2. Trimming at V came to 3 bases and at J to 0 bases, leaving 11 bases not matched to a gene. Germline CDR1 SGHRS, CDR2 YFSETQ. The CDR3 has 17 amino acids. The CDR3 DNA follows: TGCGCCAGCAGCTGGGGTGGAGTAGCGGGCTACCAAGAGACCCAGTACTTC. As protein: CASSWGGVAGYQETQYF.